Each of the 27 T cell receptor beta chains below was sequenced from the same sample in a study of control samples from healthy donors and cancer patients (TCRdb year 2020). Preparation of the library involved the immunoSEQ multiplex PCR assay. Here the immuneACCESS table is served through TCRdb, limited to in-frame sequences with V and J called. Missing clones are a known gap in these copies; in checked studies unresolved V genes cover under half, and the rest lacks a known reason. A total of about 120,000 clones appear in this sample, nearly 95% of them only once. Clones ranked in the top ten supply about 2.5% of the sample. The sequenced material came from blood. The source is a man aged 25 to 45 in good health.

Only one count was recorded for this clone. V and J are TRBV5-8 and TRBJ1-6; perhaps TRBD1 as D (6 bases). The CDR3 covers 14 residues. The V gene's germline CDR1 is SGHTS and CDR2 YDEGEE. Trimming left V 4 bases short and J 7 bases short, with 12 bases between. CDR3 in DNA: TGTGCCAGCAGCCGCCGGACAGACAATTCACCCCTCCACTTT. Its protein product is CASSRRTDNSPLHF. Using reference TRBV5-8 and TRBJ1-6 for the parts outside the CDR3, the full variable domain is EAGVTQSPTHLIKTRGQQATLRCSPISGHTSVYWYQQALGLGLQFLLWYDEGEERNRGNFPPRFSGRQFPNYSSELNVNALELEDSALYLCASSRRTDNSPLHFGNGTRLTVT.

This chain connects TRBV7-8 to TRBJ2-3; 11 nucleotides agree with TRBD1. After removal of 5 bases from V and 1 base from J, the junction contained 14 bases not matched to a gene. CDR1 and CDR2 (germline): SGHVS, FQNEAQ. The length of the CDR3 is 19 residues. The CDR3 coding sequence is TGTGCCAGCAGCCGGGACCTTGTGGGGACAGGGGGGCGCACAGATACGCAGTATTTT. Its protein product is CASSRDLVGTGGRTDTQYF.

V gene TRBV10-3 combines with J gene TRBJ2-3; perhaps TRBD2 as D (7 bases). Trimming removed 0 bases at V and 3 bases at J, with 13 bases between. The germline V gene encodes CDR1 ENHRY and CDR2 SYGVKD. This CDR3 is built from 16 residues. For the CDR3, the DNA is TGTGCCATCAGTGAGTCGAGAGGGGGGGTGACAGATACGCAGTATTTT. It is translated as CAISESRGGVTDTQYF.

V usage is TRBV15 and J usage is TRBJ2-5; TRBD2 matches 9 bases. Germline V gives CDR1 LNHNV, CDR2 YYDKDF (reference sequence). V lost 1 base to trimming and J lost 5 bases; unmatched junction nucleotides: 14. The CDR3 is 18 amino acids. The CDR3 loop is CATSRVRWSGGPEETQYF. The CDR3 DNA follows: TGTGCCACCAGCAGAGTACGGTGGAGCGGGGGGCCCGAGGAGACCCAGTACTTC.

The chain employs TRBV6-1 and TRBJ1-2; D gene unclear. V was trimmed by 1 base and J by 0 bases, leaving 9 bases between them. Germline lookup yields CDR1 MNHNS and CDR2 SASEGT. The CDR3 extends over 15 amino acids. The CDR3 coding sequence is TGTGCCAGCAGTGAAGTCCGGGAATCTAACTATGGCTACACCTTC. Amino acid sequence: CASSEVRESNYGYTF.

The chain couples TRBV7-8 to TRBJ1-1, with TRBD1 matching over 7 bases. V was pared by 4 bases and J by 0 bases, with 11 bases of the junction left unmatched. Germline assignment: CDR1 SGHVS and CDR2 FQNEAQ. The CDR3 has 17 amino acids. The CDR3 loop reads CASSSQRPGTVNTEAFF. The CDR3, as DNA: TGTGCCAGCAGCTCCCAACGTCCCGGGACAGTGAACACTGAAGCTTTCTTT.

This clone was picked up one time. The rearrangement links TRBV5-4 to TRBJ1-5; D not certain. V lost 0 bases, J lost 3 bases, and 4 bases lay in between. This CDR3 region has 13 residues. CDR1 is SGHNT, CDR2 YYREEE, per germline (reference sequence). The DNA of the CDR3 is TGTGCCAGCAGCTTGGGTCTCAATCAGCCCCAGCATTTT. Residues: CASSLGLNQPQHF.

V and J are TRBV27 and TRBJ2-3; the match to TRBD2 covers 8 bases. J lost 5 bases, V lost 4 bases, and 23 bases had no gene match. Looked up from germline, CDR1 is MNHEY and CDR2 is SMNVEV (reference sequence). The length of the CDR3 is 20 residues. The CDR3 is CASSSPSLYGSGGVEDTQYF. CDR3 sequence (DNA): TGTGCCAGCAGTTCCCCGTCGTTGTATGGAAGCGGGGGAGTGGAAGATACGCAGTATTTT.

The chain recombines TRBV7-8 with TRBJ1-1; 11 bases line up with TRBD1. Germline V gene data show CDR1 as SGHVS and CDR2 as FQNEAQ. The ends lost 1 base at V and 7 bases at J; junction bases unmatched: 5. The CDR3 loop spans 15 amino acids. The CDR3 region has the DNA TGTGCCAGCAGCTTAGGCAGGACAGGGGGCTTTGAAGCTTTCTTT. Its translation: CASSLGRTGGFEAFF.

V gene TRBV6-4 combines with J gene TRBJ1-2, with TRBD1 identical over 9 bases. After removal of 10 bases from V and 8 bases from J, the junction contained 11 bases not matched to a gene. Germline V gene sequence: CDR1 MRHNA, CDR2 SNTAGT. The length of the CDR3 is 13 residues. The CDR3 sequence: CATRDRVTRGYTF. Here the CDR3 DNA reads TGTGCCACCCGGGACAGGGTAACGAGGGGCTACACCTTC.

The chain uses TRBV4-1 and TRBJ2-2; 9 bases are shared with TRBD1. The CDR3 spans 17 residues. The germline gives CDR1 MGHRA, CDR2 YSYEKL. V lost 2 bases to trimming and J lost 2 bases; unmatched junction nucleotides: 6. For the CDR3, the DNA is TGCGCCAGCAGCCAATCCGACAGGGGGATTAACACCGGGGAGCTGTTTTTT. Translating gives CASSQSDRGINTGELFF.

This clone was seen only once. The CDR3 DNA follows: TGCGCCAGCAGCTTGGCAGGGTATAGCAATCAGCCCCAGCATTTT. Protein: CASSLAGYSNQPQHF. The chain combines TRBV5-1 with TRBJ1-5; the D gene is possibly TRBD1 (5 bases). Deletions cut 0 bases from V and 0 bases from J, with 7 bases between. Germline V gives CDR1 SGHRS, CDR2 YFSETQ. There are 15 residues in the CDR3.

This chain's CDR3 is CASSSYEQYF. The CDR3 DNA reads as TGTGCCAGCAGCTCCTACGAGCAGTACTTC. The chain has TRBV11-2 and TRBJ2-7; D is unresolved. Germline values: CDR1 SGHAT, CDR2 FQNNGV. Trimming took 4 bases from V and 2 from J, leaving 0 bases between them. This CDR3 has 10 residues.

V usage is TRBV7-8 and J usage is TRBJ2-5; weak D call: TRBD2 (5 bases). Trimming left V 3 bases short and J 5 bases short, with 13 bases between. This CDR3 is 14 amino acids long. Per the germline V gene, CDR1 is SGHVS and CDR2 is FQNEAQ. CDR3 sequence reads: CASSFPSGKETQYF. The CDR3 bases are TGTGCCAGCAGCTTTCCGTCGGGGAAGGAGACCCAGTACTTC. Drawing the rest from reference TRBV7-8 and TRBJ2-5, the complete variable domain is GAGVSQSPRYKVAKRGQDVALRCDPISGHVSLFWYQQALGQGPEFLTYFQNEAQLDKSGLPSDRFFAERPEGSVSTLKIQRTQQEDSAVYLCASSFPSGKETQYFGPGTRLLVL.

The V call is TRBV6-6, the J call TRBJ1-1; possible D gene TRBD1, 5 bases. Germline V lookup: CDR1 MNHNY, CDR2 SVGAGI (reference sequence). The CDR3 is 14 residues long. V was trimmed by 7 bases and J by 0 bases, leaving 12 bases between them. The CDR3: CASKMGLMNTEAFF. The CDR3 DNA reads TGTGCCAGCAAAATGGGGCTCATGAACACTGAAGCTTTCTTT.

The chain joins TRBV6-5 to TRBJ2-7, with 11 positions matching TRBD2. Trimming took 0 bases from V and 7 from J; bases not matched to a gene: 5. This CDR3 region has 15 residues. CDR1 and CDR2 from the germline V gene are MNHEY and SVGAGI. In DNA form, the CDR3 reads TGTGCCAGCAGTTACTCGATGAGGACTAGCGGGGAGCAGTACTTC. This encodes CASSYSMRTSGEQYF.

CDR3 bases: TGTGCCAGCAGCCCACTGGCGGGGGGGGCCATCAATGAGCAGTTCTTC. This gives the protein CASSPLAGGAINEQFF. This chain joins TRBV11-2 and TRBJ2-1; 9 positions agree with TRBD2. With V trimmed by 5 bases and J by 6 bases, 11 bases remained unmatched. The V gene's germline CDR1 is SGHAT and CDR2 FQNNGV. This CDR3 region has 16 residues.

CDR3 region: CAISRTGGDQPQHF. The CDR3 DNA is TGTGCCATCAGCCGGACAGGGGGCGATCAGCCCCAGCATTTT. The genes are TRBV10-3 and TRBJ1-5, with TRBD1 matching over 11 bases. The CDR3 spans 14 residues. Germline V gene sequence: CDR1 ENHRY, CDR2 SYGVKD. After removal of 6 bases from V and 5 bases from J, the junction contained 3 bases not matched to a gene.

V usage is TRBV5-6 and J usage is TRBJ2-2; D gene ambiguous. V was shortened by 1 base and J by 8 bases, with 6 bases between the two germline ends. CDR1 and CDR2 from the germline V gene are SGHDT and YYEEEE. The CDR3 is 12 amino acids. CDR3 DNA: TGTGCCAGCAGCTTGAGTTTAGGGGAGCTGTTTTTT. Amino acid sequence: CASSLSLGELFF.

The chain has TRBV24-1 and TRBJ1-2, with a tentative D call TRBD1 (6 bases). CDR3 length: 13 amino acids. V was trimmed by 2 bases and J by 6 bases, leaving 9 bases between them. Germline V gene data show CDR1 as KGHDR and CDR2 as SFDVKD. The CDR3, as DNA: TGTGCCACCAGTGATTCCACAGGGAATGGCTACACCTTC. This sequence encodes CATSDSTGNGYTF.

The chain joins TRBV28 to TRBJ1-2; a weak D match, TRBD1 (5 bases). Germline V CDR1 and CDR2: MDHEN, SYDVKM. V lost 6 bases to trimming and J lost 3 bases, with 11 bases between them. This CDR3 is built from 13 residues. The CDR3 coding sequence is TGTGCCAGCAGCTGGGGGGAAGACTATGGCTACACCTTC. As protein: CASSWGEDYGYTF.

The V gene is TRBV2, the J gene TRBJ2-3; D is uncertain. The V end lost 0 bases, the J end lost 5 bases, and 9 bases lay between the germline ends. Germline CDR1 SNHLY, CDR2 FYNNEI. The CDR3 consists of 14 residues. The CDR3 DNA is TGTGCCAGCAGTGAAGCCCGGGCGGTAGATACGCAGTATTTT. Translating it yields CASSEARAVDTQYF.

Concerning this clone itself: A read error may account for a junction end that differs from germline. The chain employs TRBV6-5 and TRBJ1-2, with D maybe TRBD1 (5 bases). From germline, CDR1 is MNHEY and CDR2 SVGAGI. The CDR3 runs to 12 residues. The CDR3 sequence is CASSRNQGGLAF. For the CDR3, the DNA is TGTGCCAGCAGTCGCAACCAGGGCGGGTTAGCCTTC.

This clone was detected once. The rearrangement uses TRBV10-3 and TRBJ1-2; D unresolved. V lost 0 bases and J 0 bases, leaving 5 bases between the germline ends. CDR1 ENHRY and CDR2 SYGVKD come from the germline V gene. This CDR3 region has 14 residues. CDR3 sequence reads: CAISESGANYGYTF. As DNA, the CDR3 is TGTGCCATCAGTGAGTCGGGCGCTAACTATGGCTACACCTTC.

This chain joins TRBV7-9 and TRBJ1-2, with a tentative D call TRBD1 (6 bases). CDR3 length: 14 residues. V was pared by 4 bases and J by 7 bases, with 16 bases between. Germline V CDR1 and CDR2: SEHNR, FQNEAQ (reference sequence). CDR3 nucleotide sequence: TGTGCCAGCAGCTGCCGGACAGATTCTTGTGGCTACACCTTC. Its translation: CASSCRTDSCGYTF.

The chain couples TRBV27 to TRBJ2-2, with 7 bases identical to TRBD2. CDR1 and CDR2 from the germline V gene are MNHEY and SMNVEV (reference sequence). CDR3 length equals 16 residues. The V segment lost 6 bases and the J segment 5 bases; nucleotides outside the gene matches: 12. CDR3 bases: TGTGCCAGCAGGGCCCCCCCAGCGGGGAGTACCGGGGAGCTGTTTTTT. It yields the protein CASRAPPAGSTGELFF.

The rearrangement uses TRBV24-1 and TRBJ2-3, with 7 bases identical to TRBD2. CDR3 length: 15 amino acids. Germline loops: CDR1 KGHDR, CDR2 SFDVKD. The V gene end was trimmed by 3 bases and the J gene end by 1 base; junction bases not matched to a gene: 3. The CDR3 DNA reads TGTGCCACCAGTGATAGGCTAGCGGGCACAGATACGCAGTATTTT. Translating gives CATSDRLAGTDTQYF.